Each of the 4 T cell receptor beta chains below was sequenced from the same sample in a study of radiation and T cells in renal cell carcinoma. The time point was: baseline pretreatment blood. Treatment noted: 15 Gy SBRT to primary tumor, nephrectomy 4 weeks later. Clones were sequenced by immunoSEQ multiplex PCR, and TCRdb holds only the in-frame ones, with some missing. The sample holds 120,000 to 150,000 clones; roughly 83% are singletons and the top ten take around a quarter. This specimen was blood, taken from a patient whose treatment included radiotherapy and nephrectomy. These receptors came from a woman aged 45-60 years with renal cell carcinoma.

CDR3 sequence reads: CASSWIRTVDEQYF. For the CDR3, the DNA is TGTGCCAGCAGTTGGATCCGGACAGTAGACGAGCAGTACTTC. The chain has TRBV2 and TRBJ2-7, with a tentative D call TRBD1 (6 bases). Trimming took 5 bases from V and 5 from J, leaving 16 bases between them. Germline V gene sequence: CDR1 SNHLY, CDR2 FYNNEI. This CDR3 is 14 amino acids long.

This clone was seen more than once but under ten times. CDR3 DNA sequence: TGTGCCAGCAGCTCGGGATTAGCCTCTGGAAACACCATATATTTT. The encoded protein is CASSSGLASGNTIYF. J is TRBJ1-3 and V is TRBV6-1; D gene ambiguous. Germline V gene lookup returns CDR1 MNHNS and CDR2 SASEGT. V shed 6 bases and J shed 0 bases, with 12 bases lying between them. The CDR3 runs to 15 residues.

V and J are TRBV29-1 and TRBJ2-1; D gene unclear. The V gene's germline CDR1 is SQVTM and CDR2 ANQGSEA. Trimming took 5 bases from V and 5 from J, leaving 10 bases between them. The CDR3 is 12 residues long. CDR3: CSVSPANNEQFF. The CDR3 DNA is TGCAGCGTTTCCCCCGCTAACAATGAGCAGTTCTTC.

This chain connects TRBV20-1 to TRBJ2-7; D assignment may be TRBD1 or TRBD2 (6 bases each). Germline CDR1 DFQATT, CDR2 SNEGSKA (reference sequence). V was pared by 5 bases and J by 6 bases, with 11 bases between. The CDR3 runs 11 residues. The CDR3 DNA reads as TGCAGTGCTCGCAGGGGAGGCGAGCAGTACTTC. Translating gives CSARRGGEQYF.